The 27 T cell receptor beta chains reported below all come from one sample, sequenced in a study of cytomegalovirus exposure and HLA in healthy donors. Primers for the PCR totalled 60 Vbeta and 13 Jbeta. The assay was immunoSEQ multiplex PCR, and TCRdb's table has in-frame clones only and misses some. The table lists 150,000 to 200,000 clones, about 76% of them singletons. The sample comprised PBMCs. These TCRs come from a male donor in good health and CMV-seropositive.

The CDR3 coding sequence is TGCGCCAGCAGGTATAGGGAGAGGGTGGGCACTGAAGCTTTCTTT. It encodes CASRYRERVGTEAFF. The rearrangement uses TRBV4-3 and TRBJ1-1; D remains ambiguous. V lost 6 bases and J 4 bases, leaving 18 bases between the germline ends. CDR1 is LGHNA, CDR2 YSLEER, per germline. The CDR3 length is 15 residues.

The V gene is TRBV10-3, the J gene TRBJ1-2; TRBD1 is a possible D gene (5 bases). CDR1 ENHRY and CDR2 SYGVKD come from the germline V gene. This CDR3 is built from 15 residues. V was shortened by 4 bases and J by 4 bases, with 16 bases between the two germline ends. The CDR3 DNA is TGTGCCATCAGTGGGGGGGAGGGCGCACTCTATGGCTACACCTTC. Its translation is CAISGGEGALYGYTF.

The chain combines TRBV19 with TRBJ1-1; the match to TRBD1 covers 11 bases. Losses at the gene ends were 6 bases for V and 6 bases for J; bases not matched to a gene: 6. The CDR3 covers 14 residues. Per germline, CDR1 LNHDA and CDR2 SQIVND (reference sequence). CDR3 in DNA: TGTGCCAGTAGCCCGGGACAGGGGGTTGCTGAAGCTTTCTTT. This translates into CASSPGQGVAEAFF.

This chain links TRBV7-8 with TRBJ1-6; tentative D call: TRBD1 (5 bases). V was pared by 3 bases and J by 11 bases, with 8 bases between. Germline CDR1 is SGHVS and CDR2 is FQNEAQ. CDR3 length equals 12 residues. CDR3 sequence reads: CASSLGGPPLHF. The CDR3 DNA reads TGTGCCAGCAGCTTGGGGGGTCCACCCCTCCACTTT.

The V gene is TRBV7-2, the J gene TRBJ1-2; 11 bases are shared with TRBD1. With V trimmed by 4 bases and J by 4 bases, 5 bases remained unmatched. CDR3 length equals 15 residues. Germline values: CDR1 SGHTA, CDR2 FQGNSA. The CDR3 sequence: CASSSWDRGSYGYTF. DNA of the CDR3: TGTGCCAGCAGCTCTTGGGACAGGGGGTCCTATGGCTACACCTTC.

The chain carries TRBV30 and TRBJ1-3; D is perhaps TRBD1 (5 bases). Germline V gives CDR1 GTSNPN, CDR2 SVGIG (reference sequence). This CDR3 has 13 amino acids. Trimming cost V 3 bases and J 2 bases, with 8 bases left between them. The CDR3: CAWSFRAGNTIYF. CDR3 sequence (DNA): TGTGCCTGGAGCTTCAGGGCTGGAAACACCATATATTTT.

This sequence joins TRBV2 and TRBJ2-1; D is possibly TRBD1 (6 bases). V lost 8 bases and J lost 8, with 13 bases in between. The CDR3 runs 12 residues. The germline V gene encodes CDR1 SNHLY and CDR2 FYNNEI. The CDR3 is CASFGRGYEQFF. In DNA form, the CDR3 reads TGTGCCAGCTTCGGCAGGGGATATGAGCAGTTCTTC.

V gene TRBV9 combines with J gene TRBJ2-1; D gene unclear. This CDR3 spans 15 amino acids. Trimming took 0 bases from V and 4 from J, leaving 11 bases between them. The germline V gene has CDR1 SGDLS and CDR2 YYNGEE. CDR3 bases: TGTGCCAGCAGCGTAGATGGGCTTCCTTACAATGAGCAGTTCTTC. Protein sequence: CASSVDGLPYNEQFF.

V is TRBV29-1 and J is TRBJ1-1; 7 nucleotides match TRBD1. The CDR3 loop spans 13 amino acids. Losses at the gene ends were 0 bases for V and 7 bases for J; bases not matched to a gene: 5. Germline V CDR1 and CDR2: SQVTM, ANQGSEA. CDR3 sequence (DNA): TGCAGCGTTGAAGACCCGACAGGGCGTGAAGCTTTCTTT. It translates to CSVEDPTGREAFF.

This chain joins TRBV18 and TRBJ2-1; D not certain. Germline V CDR1 and CDR2: KGHSH, LQKENI. Trimming shortened V by 2 bases and J by 6 bases, and 23 bases separated the two germline ends. The CDR3 covers 18 residues. Here the CDR3 DNA reads TGTGCCAGCTCACCAAATTCCCCCCTTGGGCTCAACCCCAATGAGCAGTTCTTC. Its protein product is CASSPNSPLGLNPNEQFF.

This clone is a singleton in its sample. V is TRBV6-4 and J is TRBJ2-3; weak D call: TRBD2 (7 bases). V dropped 0 bases and J dropped 4 bases, with 11 bases sitting between them. The CDR3 runs 15 residues. CDR1 and CDR2 (germline): MRHNA, SNTAGT. This CDR3 reads CASSDSTGGPDTQYF. The DNA for the CDR3 is TGTGCCAGCAGTGACTCGACGGGGGGCCCAGATACGCAGTATTTT.

V is TRBV13 and J is TRBJ2-4; possible D gene TRBD1, 6 bases. The CDR3 length is 17 residues. Germline CDR1 PRHDT, CDR2 FYEKMQ (reference sequence). Trimming shortened V by 4 bases and J by 2 bases, and 18 bases separated the two germline ends. The CDR3 loop is CASSSNFFTGTKNIQYF. In DNA, the CDR3 is TGTGCCAGCAGCTCAAACTTCTTCACAGGGACCAAAAACATTCAGTACTTC.

The V call is TRBV6-1, the J call TRBJ2-7; D perhaps matches TRBD2 (5 bases). This CDR3 has 15 amino acids. The germline V and J ends were trimmed by 4 bases and 2 bases, with 15 bases remaining between them. CDR1 is MNHNS and CDR2 is SASEGT in the germline V gene. CDR3: CASSVGASTTYEQYF. The CDR3 coding sequence is TGTGCCAGCAGTGTGGGAGCGAGTACGACCTACGAGCAGTACTTC.

The gene calls are TRBV5-1 and TRBJ2-5, with 8 nucleotides matching TRBD1. The J call may be mistaken, given a closer DNA end match to TRBJ2-7. CDR1 SGHRS and CDR2 YFSETQ come from the germline V gene. This CDR3 contains 16 residues. CDR3 region: CASSGMGAGGSYEQYF. CDR3 coding DNA: TGCGCCAGCAGCGGGATGGGGGCAGGGGGCAGTTACGAGCAGTACTTC.

The chain joins TRBV7-3 to TRBJ2-2, with D perhaps matching TRBD2 (6 bases). This CDR3 has 17 amino acids. Looked up from germline, CDR1 is SGHTA and CDR2 is FQGTGA. With 5 bases removed from V and 4 bases from J, the gap between germline ends came to 20 bases. The CDR3 bases are TGTGCCAGCAGCCTTCTTGGTCGAGCGGAGGGCACCGGGGAGCTGTTTTTT. As protein: CASSLLGRAEGTGELFF.

The chain couples TRBV6-1 to TRBJ2-7; a weak D match, TRBD2 (6 bases). Germline values: CDR1 MNHNS, CDR2 SASEGT. This CDR3 region has 14 residues. V lost 3 bases, J lost 0 bases, and 9 bases lay in between. This CDR3 is CASSEAGSSYEQYF. The DNA for the CDR3 is TGTGCCAGCAGTGAGGCGGGAAGCTCCTACGAGCAGTACTTC.

V and J are TRBV18 and TRBJ1-1; D not resolved. V lost 7 bases, J lost 3 bases, and 12 bases lay in between. The CDR3 has 13 residues. CDR1 is KGHSH, CDR2 LQKENI, per germline. The CDR3 region is CASLWERDTEAFF. The CDR3 coding sequence is TGTGCCAGCTTATGGGAGCGGGACACTGAAGCTTTCTTT.

J is TRBJ1-1 and V is TRBV7-3; D possibly corresponds to TRBD1 (5 bases). The germline gives CDR1 SGHTA, CDR2 FQGTGA. The CDR3 spans 13 residues. V was trimmed by 5 bases and J by 2 bases, leaving 9 bases between them. CDR3 bases: TGTGCCAGCAGCCGCGGGGGAAACACTGAAGCTTTCTTT. Amino acid sequence: CASSRGGNTEAFF.

The chain is built from TRBV19 and TRBJ2-2, with a possible D match to TRBD2 (6 bases). Germline values: CDR1 LNHDA, CDR2 SQIVND (reference sequence). Trimming left V 4 bases short and J 6 bases short, with 15 bases between. The CDR3 has 15 amino acids. CDR3 loop: CASSTTPTGAGELFF. In nucleotides, the CDR3 is TGTGCCAGTAGTACGACGCCAACGGGGGCCGGGGAGCTGTTTTTT.

This rearrangement joins TRBV7-3 to TRBJ1-2, with a weak D call TRBD1 (5 bases). Deletions cut 1 base from V and 2 bases from J, with 14 bases between. Germline loops: CDR1 SGHTA, CDR2 FQGTGA. This CDR3 has 16 residues. The CDR3: CASSLREGEENYGYTF. In DNA, the CDR3 is TGTGCCAGCAGCTTAAGGGAAGGGGAGGAGAACTATGGCTACACCTTC.

The V gene is TRBV19, the J gene TRBJ1-4; 7 positions match TRBD1. From germline, CDR1 is LNHDA and CDR2 SQIVND (reference sequence). The CDR3 is made up of 15 amino acids. The junction had 4 bases not matched to a gene; V was cut back by 5 bases and J by 1 base. The CDR3 is CASSPRDRTNEKLFF. DNA of the CDR3: TGTGCCAGTAGTCCTCGGGACAGAACTAATGAAAAACTGTTTTTT.

The gene calls are TRBV6-5 and TRBJ2-7; 7 bases line up with TRBD1. CDR1 MNHEY and CDR2 SVGAGI come from the germline V gene. This CDR3 spans 14 amino acids. V was pared by 3 bases and J by 1 base, with 3 bases of the junction left unmatched. CDR3 coding DNA: TGTGCCAGCAGTTATTGGGACAGTTCCTACGAGCAGTACTTC. This encodes CASSYWDSSYEQYF.

The chain uses TRBV30 and TRBJ2-3, with D perhaps matching TRBD2 (5 bases). Germline V gene data show CDR1 as GTSNPN and CDR2 as SVGIG (reference sequence). V lost 3 bases and J lost 4, with 14 bases in between. The CDR3 contains 14 residues. The CDR3 nucleotides read TGTGCCTGGAGGTACGCTAGCCGGGCAGATACGCAGTATTTT. Protein product: CAWRYASRADTQYF.

The chain is built from TRBV7-2 and TRBJ2-1; D gene uncertain. CDR1 SGHTA and CDR2 FQGNSA come from the germline V gene. V shed 5 bases and J shed 3 bases, with 14 bases lying between them. This CDR3 has 15 residues. The CDR3 protein is CASSPQVNNYNEQFF. The CDR3 coding sequence is TGTGCCAGCAGCCCCCAGGTGAATAACTACAATGAGCAGTTCTTC.

The CDR3 loop is CASRISGGRAGELFF. In DNA form, the CDR3 reads TGTGCCAGCAGAATTAGCGGGGGGCGGGCCGGGGAGCTGTTTTTT. This rearrangement joins TRBV6-1 to TRBJ2-2, with TRBD2 matching 10 bases. CDR1 and CDR2 (germline): MNHNS, SASEGT. The CDR3 extends over 15 amino acids. After removal of 6 bases from V and 6 bases from J, the junction contained 7 bases not matched to a gene.

The chain joins TRBV7-8 to TRBJ2-2; 10 bases fit TRBD1. V shed 5 bases, J shed 4 bases, and the junction held 10 bases outside the gene matches. This CDR3 is built from 17 residues. The germline CDR1 and CDR2 sequences are SGHVS and FQNEAQ. In DNA form, the CDR3 reads TGTGCCAGCAGCCCGAACGTCGGGACAGGGGCCACCGGGGAGCTGTTTTTT. This gives the protein CASSPNVGTGATGELFF. The variable domain in full, completed from reference TRBV7-8 and TRBJ2-2, reads GAGVSQSPRYKVAKRGQDVALRCDPISGHVSLFWYQQALGQGPEFLTYFQNEAQLDKSGLPSDRFFAERPEGSVSTLKIQRTQQEDSAVYLCASSPNVGTGATGELFFGEGSRLTVL.

J is TRBJ2-3 and V is TRBV9, with TRBD2 identical over 12 bases. With 3 bases clipped from V and 0 bases from J, the junction kept 2 bases outside the gene matches. Germline CDR1 and CDR2: SGDLS and YYNGEE. The CDR3 runs to 16 residues. CDR3 sequence: CASSGLAGESTDTQYF. As DNA, the CDR3 is TGTGCCAGCAGCGGACTAGCGGGGGAGAGCACAGATACGCAGTATTTT.